This T cell receptor beta chain is drawn from a study of shared T cell receptors in the human thymus (dated by TCRdb to about 2021). Notes on the research overall: The study investigated the way shared, self-reactive T-cell receptor alpha chains are produced in the human thymus.

Details on this clone: Its antigen is currently not known. The sample holds no much larger clone one base away, and base qualities are not on file.

Unmatched junction bases come to 4, with V trimmed by 3 bases and J by 0 bases. As encoded in the germline V gene, CDR1 is MGHDK while CDR2 is SYGVNS. The CDR3 contains 18 residues, cysteine and phenylalanine counted. Only the CDR3 portion is preserved as DNA: 54 bases, with reading frame beginning at the first base. The library was generated by the immunoSEQ multiplex PCR assay. TCRdb provides this immuneACCESS table in a form limited to in-frame rearrangements. Some clones are lacking; in checked studies, under half of them reflect an unresolved V gene, and why the rest are absent is not known. Across this sample there are some 700,000 clones, with 80% to 90% seen only once. The ten largest clones capture around 0.0099% of the sample. These data were also filed under a second study, of human thymus T cells. The second study's paper adds: In Finland, the donors were immunologically healthy infants who were having open corrective cardiac surgery for congenital heart defects. Thymus tissue was collected as surgical resects that were removed during corrective cardiac surgery. Both the thymic and the peripheral blood repertoires appeared to show biased V and J gene segment usage. The related research reported highly overlapping thymic TCR repertoires among unrelated individuals. The study used 7 or 8 infant thymus samples plus four related peripheral blood samples to characterize TCR alpha and beta repertoires. The cohort included 5 or 6 male and a couple of female infants, with donor ages spanning 7 to 244 days. Thymocytes were released mechanically from tissue and stored at -70 °C as pellets of roughly 9-31 million cells. A QIAsymphony instrument was used to extract genomic DNA from frozen cell pellets. The immunoSEQ multiplex PCR assay was used to amplify the TCRB and TCRAD loci from a standardized amount of quality-controlled genomic DNA. Amplicons spanned the V(D)J region at a length sufficient to cover the CDR3 and identify V and J genes. Amplicon sequencing was performed on an Illumina platform through the commercial immunoSEQ service. Primer bias and sequencing errors were corrected as previously described, and TCRAD and TCRB were defined on the basis of the IMGT database. Repertoires were analysed with immunoSEQ Analyzer 3.0 and VDJTools, covering basic statistics, V/J segment usage, diversity estimates, rarefaction and pairwise overlap. Diversity was estimated using the Chao1, ChaoE, Efron-Thisted, Shannon and inverse Simpson indices, and was also estimated on datasets down-sampled to the size of the smallest sample. Repertoire overlap used strict matching of CDR3 nucleotide sequence, V gene and J gene, with Jaccard-based multidimensional scaling clustering. Thymus samples yielded on average approximately 840,000 unique TCRB clonotypes, compared with 80,000 to 95,000 from blood samples.

The TCR comes from a girl younger than two with a congenital heart defect. Donor details come from another sample of the same person, matched by shared clones. Sequenced: thymocytes. The sequence is built from TRBV25-1 and TRBJ2-3, with 15 middle bases fitting TRBD2. The DNA sequence is given as TGTGCCAGCAGTGATGGACTAGCGGGGGGGCCTAGCACAGATACGCAGTATTTT. The translation is CASSDGLAGGPSTDTQYF.